This entry is about one T cell receptor (beta chain). The data were taken from a study of blood T cell repertoires in COVID-19. The length of the CDR3 is 13 residues. V was cut by 1 base and J by 10 bases, with 13 bases left in between. Per germline, CDR1 ENHRY and CDR2 SYGVKD. Per the authors' pipeline: Counts of nucleated cells, estimated from reference gene primer amplification, were obtained. This table comes from immunoSEQ multiplex PCR, and its TCRdb copy is limited to in-frame clones, with some not included. V, J and clone size are those of that table, while D and trimming were read from the DNA. Here the sample spans around 170,000 clones, 78% being singletons.

The sequenced sample consisted of peripheral blood. The clonotype originates from a woman aged 80 or older with acute or convalescent COVID-19. The chain couples TRBV10-3 to TRBJ1-1; D is unresolved. The CDR3 protein is CAISEFDGSGAFF. The DNA for the CDR3 is TGTGCCATCAGTGAGTTCGACGGGTCCGGAGCTTTCTTT.